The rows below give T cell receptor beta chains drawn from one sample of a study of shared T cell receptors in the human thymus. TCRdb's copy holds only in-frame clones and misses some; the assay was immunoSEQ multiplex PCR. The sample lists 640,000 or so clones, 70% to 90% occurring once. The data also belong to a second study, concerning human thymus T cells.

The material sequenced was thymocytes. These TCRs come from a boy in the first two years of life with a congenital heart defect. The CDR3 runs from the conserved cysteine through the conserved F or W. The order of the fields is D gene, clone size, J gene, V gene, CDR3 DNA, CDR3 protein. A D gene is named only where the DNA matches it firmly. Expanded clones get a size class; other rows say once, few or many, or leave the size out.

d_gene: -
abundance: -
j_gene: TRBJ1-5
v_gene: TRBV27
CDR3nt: TGTGCCAGCAGTTCCAACGCCGGGACAACAAGCAATCAGCCCCAGCATTTT
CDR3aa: CASSSNAGTTSNQPQHF

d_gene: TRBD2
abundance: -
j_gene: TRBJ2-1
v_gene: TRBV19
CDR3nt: TGTGCCAGTAGTATGGGCGCGGGGGGGACCGAGCAGTTCTTC
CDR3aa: CASSMGAGGTEQFF

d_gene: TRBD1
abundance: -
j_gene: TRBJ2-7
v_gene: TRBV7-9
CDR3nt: TGTGCCAGCAGCTCGACTCGACAGGGGAGCTACGAGCAGTACTTC
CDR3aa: CASSSTRQGSYEQYF

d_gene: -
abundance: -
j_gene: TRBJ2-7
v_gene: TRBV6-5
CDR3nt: TGTGCCAGCAGTTATACAAACAGGGACCACGAGCAGTACTTC
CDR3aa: CASSYTNRDHEQYF

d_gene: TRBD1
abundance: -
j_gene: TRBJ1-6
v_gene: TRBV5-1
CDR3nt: TGCGCCAGCAGCTCCAGTACCGGGACAGTTAATTCACCCCTCCACTTT
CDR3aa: CASSSSTGTVNSPLHF

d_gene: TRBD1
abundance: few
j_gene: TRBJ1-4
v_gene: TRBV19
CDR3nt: TGTGCCAGTAGTCGGGACAGGGATTGTGAAAAACTGTTTTTT
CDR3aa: CASSRDRDCEKLFF

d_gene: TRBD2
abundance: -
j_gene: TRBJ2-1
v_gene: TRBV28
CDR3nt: TGTGCCAGCAGCTCCAGCGGGATTTCCTACAATGAGCAGTTCTTC
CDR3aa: CASSSSGISYNEQFF

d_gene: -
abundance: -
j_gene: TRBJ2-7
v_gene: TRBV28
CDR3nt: TGTGCCAGCGGCGGTCGACGGGTCTACGAGCAGTACTTC
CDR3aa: CASGGRRVYEQYF

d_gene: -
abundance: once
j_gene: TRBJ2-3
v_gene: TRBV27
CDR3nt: TGTGCCAGCAGTCCATCGGGGGGCCCCACAGATACGCAGTATTTT
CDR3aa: CASSPSGGPTDTQYF

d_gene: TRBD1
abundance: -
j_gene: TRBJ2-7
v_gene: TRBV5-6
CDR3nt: TGTGCCAGCAGCCCCGGGACAGGGATCCACGAGCAGTACTTC
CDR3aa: CASSPGTGIHEQYF

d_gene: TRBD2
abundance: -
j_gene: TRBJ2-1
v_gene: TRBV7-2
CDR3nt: TGTGCCAGCAGCTTAACGAAGGAGAGACTAGCGTACAATGAGCAGTTCTTC
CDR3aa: CASSLTKERLAYNEQFF

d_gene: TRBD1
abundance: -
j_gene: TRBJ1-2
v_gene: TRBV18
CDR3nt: TGTGCCAGCTCACCACATGGACAGGGGGCGCGAATCTGGGGCTATGGCTACACCTTC
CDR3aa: CASSPHGQGARIWGYGYTF

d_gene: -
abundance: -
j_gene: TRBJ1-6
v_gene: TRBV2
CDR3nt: TGTGCCAGCAGTGAAAAGCCCCTGATGGGAGGGGATCGTAATTCACCCCTCCACTTT
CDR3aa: CASSEKPLMGGDRNSPLHF

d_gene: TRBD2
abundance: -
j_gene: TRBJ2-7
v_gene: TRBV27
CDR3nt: TGTGCCAGCAGTCGATTTACTAGCGGGATCCTGAACCGAAGCTCCTACGAGCAGTACTTC
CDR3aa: CASSRFTSGILNRSSYEQYF

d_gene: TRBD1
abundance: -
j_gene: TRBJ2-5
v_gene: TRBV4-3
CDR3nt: TGCGCCAGCAGCCAAGATCAACGAGGGACAGGAGCAGTGTCTGAGACCCAGTACTTC
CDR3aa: CASSQDQRGTGAVSETQYF

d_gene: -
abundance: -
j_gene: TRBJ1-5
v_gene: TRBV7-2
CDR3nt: TGTGCCAGCAGCTTAGTATACAGGGATCAGCCCCAGCATTTT
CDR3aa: CASSLVYRDQPQHF

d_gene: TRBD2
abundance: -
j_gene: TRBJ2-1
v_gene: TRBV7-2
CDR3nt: TGTGCCAGCACCCGGGGGATAGCGGGAAACAATGAGCAGTTCTTC
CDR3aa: CASTRGIAGNNEQFF

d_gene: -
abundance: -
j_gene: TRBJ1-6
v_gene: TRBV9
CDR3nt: TGTGCCAGCAGCGATCACTTCGGCTCCTATAATTCACCCCTCCACTTT
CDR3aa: CASSDHFGSYNSPLHF

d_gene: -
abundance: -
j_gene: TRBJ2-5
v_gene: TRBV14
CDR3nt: TGTGCCAGCAGCCAATTTCCCCCCGGGTCAGTGAGATTCTTAGAGACCCAGTACTTC
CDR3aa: CASSQFPPGSVRFLETQYF

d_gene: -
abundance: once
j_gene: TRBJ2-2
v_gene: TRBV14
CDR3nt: TGTGCCAGCAGCCAAGTGAGCACCGGGGAGCTGTTTTTT
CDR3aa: CASSQVSTGELFF

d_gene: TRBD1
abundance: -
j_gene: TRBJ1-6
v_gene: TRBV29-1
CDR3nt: TGCAGCGTTGGGAATGCGACAGGGGATAATCCTAATTCACCCCTCCACTTT
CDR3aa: CSVGNATGDNPNSPLHF